A selection of T cell receptor beta chains follows, all from one sample in a study of cytomegalovirus exposure and HLA in healthy donors. Assay used: immunoSEQ multiplex PCR; TCRdb lists only in-frame clones, some missing. The table lists about 200,000 clones, around 75% of them singletons. The sequencing input was PBMCs. The source is a male donor in good health and CMV-seropositive. Each CDR3 is given with its conserved first and last residue. A D gene is named only where the DNA matches it firmly. Expanded clones are given a class, and other clones once, few, many or no size at all.

j_gene | d_gene | abundance | v_gene | CDR3nt | CDR3aa
TRBJ2-5 | TRBD2 | once | TRBV30 | TGTGCCTGGAGTGCTAGCGGGGAGACCCAGTACTTC | CAWSASGETQYF
TRBJ2-7 | TRBD2 | - | TRBV13 | TGTGCCAGCAGCTTCGGGCGGGAGGGTCCCAAGGTCGGCGAGCAGTACTTC | CASSFGREGPKVGEQYF
TRBJ2-1 | TRBD2 | - | TRBV11-3 | TGTGCCAGCAGCTTATTCGGCAGCGGGAGTAGTAATGAGCAGTTCTTC | CASSLFGSGSSNEQFF
TRBJ1-3 | TRBD1 | - | TRBV9 | TGTGCCAGCAGCGAGCCCGGGACAGGGGGAAGCACCATATATTTT | CASSEPGTGGSTIYF
TRBJ1-1 | TRBD1 | - | TRBV18 | TGTGCCAGCTCAGTCGACAGGGAGACTGAAGCTTTCTTT | CASSVDRETEAFF
TRBJ2-3 | TRBD2 | - | TRBV5-4 | TGTGCCAGCAGCAAAAGGACTAGCGGGAGTGGAACAGATACGCAGTATTTT | CASSKRTSGSGTDTQYF
TRBJ2-7 | TRBD1 | - | TRBV5-1 | TGCGCCAGCAGCCAGAGGGGGACAGGGTATTCGGGGTCCTACGAGCAGTACTTC | CASSQRGTGYSGSYEQYF
TRBJ2-7 | - | - | TRBV6-6 | TGTGCCAGCCATAGGGGGACACTCTCCTACGAGCAGTACTTC | CASHRGTLSYEQYF
TRBJ2-1 | TRBD1 | - | TRBV28 | TGTGCCAGCAGTCACAGAGGGACAGGAGCTTACAATGAGCAGTTCTTC | CASSHRGTGAYNEQFF
TRBJ2-1 | TRBD2 | - | TRBV28 | TGTGCCAGCAGTTTAAGCGGGAGAAGGAATGAGCAGTTCTTC | CASSLSGRRNEQFF
TRBJ1-2 | - | - | TRBV10-3 | TGTGCCATCAGTGAGTCGGTCAGAAACTATGGCTACACCTTC | CAISESVRNYGYTF
TRBJ2-2 | TRBD2 | - | TRBV19 | TGTGCCAGTACCGATGGCACGGGGGGTGCCACCGGGGAGCTGTTTTTT | CASTDGTGGATGELFF
TRBJ2-1 | - | - | TRBV7-2 | TGTGCCAGCAGAATTAGCGGAAGCTCCTACAATGAGCAGTTCTTC | CASRISGSSYNEQFF
TRBJ1-2 | - | - | TRBV7-8 | TGTGCCAGCAGCTCGACAGAAGCTAACTATGGCTACACCTTC | CASSSTEANYGYTF
TRBJ2-7 | - | - | TRBV5-1 | TGCGCCAGCAGCTTGGCGGGATCCAGGTCCTACGAGCAGTACTTC | CASSLAGSRSYEQYF
TRBJ1-2 | TRBD1 | - | TRBV4-2 | TGTGCCAGCAGAGGCAGGGGGCTTGGCTACACCTTC | CASRGRGLGYTF
TRBJ2-5 | TRBD2 | - | TRBV4-3 | TGCGCCAGCAGCCAAGAAATCGCGGGGGGGCCGACAGAGACCCAGTACTTC | CASSQEIAGGPTETQYF
TRBJ2-2 | - | - | TRBV10-3 | TGTGCCACCTTGGACAAACCGAACACCGGGGAGCTGTTTTTT | CATLDKPNTGELFF
TRBJ2-5 | - | - | TRBV6-5 | TGTGCCAGCAGTTCCTGGGTAGCGGTCCAAGAGACCCAGTACTTC | CASSSWVAVQETQYF
TRBJ2-1 | - | - | TRBV11-3 | TGTGCCAGCAGCTTCGGCGGGTATTCTCGGAATGAGCAGTTCTTC | CASSFGGYSRNEQFF
TRBJ1-1 | TRBD1 | - | TRBV6-1 | TGTGCCAGCACTTTATCGACAGGGGCCACTGAAGCTTTCTTT | CASTLSTGATEAFF
TRBJ1-1 | - | - | TRBV12-5 | TGTGCTAGTGGTTTTGCGGAGACTGAAGCTTTCTTT | CASGFAETEAFF
TRBJ1-5 | - | - | TRBV19 | TGTGCCAGTAGTATAGAGCACGGGGATCAGCCCCAGCATTTT | CASSIEHGDQPQHF
TRBJ2-2 | - | once | TRBV5-4 | TGTGCCAGCAGCTTACCCGGGAACACCGGGGAGCTGTTTTTT | CASSLPGNTGELFF
TRBJ1-2 | TRBD1 | - | TRBV7-3 | TGTGCCAGCAGCTCGCATCCAGGACAGGGAACTAACTATGGCTACACCTTC | CASSSHPGQGTNYGYTF
TRBJ1-6 | TRBD1 | once | TRBV4-3 | TGCGCCAGCAGCCAAGCTCTTGTAACAGGGGGCAACTCCTATAATTCACCCCTCCACTTT | CASSQALVTGGNSYNSPLHF
TRBJ2-4 | - | - | TRBV11-3 | TGTGCCAGCAGCCCCCAACCGGGGAACATTCAGTACTTC | CASSPQPGNIQYF
TRBJ2-5 | TRBD2 | - | TRBV18 | TGTGCCAGCTCACCACAGGGACTAGCGGAAGAGACCCAGTACTTC | CASSPQGLAEETQYF
TRBJ2-6 | - | - | TRBV7-2 | TGTGCCAGCAGCCCCCTAATGACTGCTGGGGCCAACGTCCTGACTTTC | CASSPLMTAGANVLTF
TRBJ2-3 | - | few | TRBV9 | TGTGCCAGCAGCGTAGGTCAGGTAACAGATACGCAGTATTTT | CASSVGQVTDTQYF
TRBJ2-1 | TRBD1 | few | TRBV4-1 | TGCGCCAGCAGCCAAGTATCGAACAGGGGACAGGGTGAGCAGTTCTTC | CASSQVSNRGQGEQFF